One sample yielded the 11 T cell receptor beta chains listed below, sequenced in a study of T cell responses to AZD1222 COVID-19 vaccine. TCRdb keeps only in-frame clones here, not all; method: immunoSEQ multiplex PCR. The sample includes 65,000 to 85,000 clones, 85% seen only once; the top ten take approximately 13%. The source was peripheral blood, collected on day 0 of AZD1222 vaccination. These receptors were taken from an adult in good health.

This clone appeared once. The rearrangement joins TRBV7-2 to TRBJ2-3; D may be TRBD2 (6 bases). Germline-derived CDR1 and CDR2 are SGHTA and FQGNSA. The length of the CDR3 is 14 residues. V dropped 5 bases and J dropped 9 bases, with 18 bases sitting between them. CDR3: CASSAGEVYVTQYF. CDR3 nucleotides: TGTGCCAGCAGCGCCGGGGAGGTTTACGTGACGCAGTATTTT.

Only a few counts were recorded for this clone. The chain links TRBV5-1 to TRBJ1-2; D remains unclear. Germline CDR1 and CDR2: SGHRS and YFSETQ. V was trimmed by 0 bases and J by 7 bases, leaving 13 bases between them. This CDR3 spans 14 amino acids. The CDR3 region is CASSLAGTRIGYTF. CDR3 DNA sequence: TGCGCCAGCAGCTTGGCGGGCACCAGGATTGGCTACACCTTC.

This clone was counted once. The rearrangement uses TRBV6-5 and TRBJ2-5; tentative D call: TRBD1 (5 bases). The germline CDR1 and CDR2 sequences are MNHEY and SVGAGI. The CDR3 runs to 13 residues. V was trimmed by 8 bases and J by 5 bases, leaving 15 bases between them. This CDR3 reads CASVPGARETQYF. The DNA for the CDR3 is TGTGCCAGCGTCCCTGGGGCAAGGGAGACCCAGTACTTC.

The chain recombines TRBV7-8 with TRBJ2-3; no firm D call. The CDR3 totals 13 residues. The germline V gene has CDR1 SGHVS and CDR2 FQNEAQ. Trimming took off 1 base at V and 1 base at J, with 3 bases between the two ends. The CDR3 is CASSLGGTDTQYF. The DNA for the CDR3 is TGTGCCAGCAGCTTAGGGGGCACAGATACGCAGTATTTT. Variable domain in full (rest from reference TRBV7-8 and TRBJ2-3): GAGVSQSPRYKVAKRGQDVALRCDPISGHVSLFWYQQALGQGPEFLTYFQNEAQLDKSGLPSDRFFAERPEGSVSTLKIQRTQQEDSAVYLCASSLGGTDTQYFGPGTRLTVL.

V and J are TRBV9 and TRBJ2-2, with TRBD2 matching 7 bases. This CDR3 comprises 15 residues. Germline values: CDR1 SGDLS, CDR2 YYNGEE. The V and J ends lost 4 bases and 5 bases, in that order; junction bases with no gene match: 8. The CDR3 bases are TGTGCCAGCAGCCCCGAGGTGGGACTAACCGGGGAGCTGTTTTTT. Protein: CASSPEVGLTGELFF.

The chain is built from TRBV7-9 and TRBJ1-3, with a possible D match to TRBD1 (6 bases). The CDR3 has 17 amino acids. V lost 1 base, J lost 4 bases, and 17 bases lay in between. Germline CDR1 reads SEHNR; CDR2 reads FQNEAQ (reference sequence). CDR3 bases: TGTGCCAGCAGCTTAGAAGCAGGGGCCAAAAACGGAAACACCATATATTTT. Its protein is CASSLEAGAKNGNTIYF.

The rearrangement joins TRBV5-4 to TRBJ2-5; 7 bases fit TRBD2. V lost 4 bases to trimming and J lost 4 bases; unmatched junction nucleotides: 7. Germline loops: CDR1 SGHNT, CDR2 YYREEE (reference sequence). This CDR3 has 14 amino acids. Here the CDR3 DNA reads TGTGCCAGCAGCCTGACTAGCCGGGCAGAGACCCAGTACTTC. Translating gives CASSLTSRAETQYF.

The chain couples TRBV7-3 to TRBJ2-1; D may be TRBD2 (6 bases). Per germline, CDR1 SGHTA and CDR2 FQGTGA. The V gene lost 5 bases and the J gene lost 6 bases, with 17 bases spanning the gap. This CDR3 is built from 15 residues. CDR3 sequence (DNA): TGTGCCAGCAGCCGAGACGGGGGAAGGGGCAATGAGCAGTTCTTC. As protein: CASSRDGGRGNEQFF.

This sequence joins TRBV27 and TRBJ1-2; possible D gene TRBD1, 5 bases. The CDR3 runs 13 residues. V lost 6 bases, J lost 9 bases, and 17 bases lay in between. Germline V CDR1 and CDR2: MNHEY, SMNVEV (reference sequence). Here the CDR3 DNA reads TGTGCCAGCAGGCAGGGATATAGTTCGAGCTACACCTTC. It is translated as CASRQGYSSSYTF.

The chain recombines TRBV11-2 with TRBJ1-3, with no clear D. Germline CDR1 reads SGHAT; CDR2 reads FQNNGV. The V end was cut by 6 bases, the J end by 0 bases, with 6 bases between. This CDR3 is built from 13 residues. CDR3 nucleotides: TGTGCCAGCAGAGGGAACTCTGGAAACACCATATATTTT. Its protein is CASRGNSGNTIYF.

The chain is built from TRBV10-2 and TRBJ1-2; 8 nucleotides align to TRBD1. The CDR3 spans 13 residues. The junction had 7 bases not matched to a gene; V was cut back by 6 bases and J by 7 bases. Germline-derived CDR1 and CDR2 are WSHSY and SAAADI. In DNA form, the CDR3 reads TGCGCCAGCAGCCGGACAGGGTGGGCTGGCTACACCTTC. Translating gives CASSRTGWAGYTF.